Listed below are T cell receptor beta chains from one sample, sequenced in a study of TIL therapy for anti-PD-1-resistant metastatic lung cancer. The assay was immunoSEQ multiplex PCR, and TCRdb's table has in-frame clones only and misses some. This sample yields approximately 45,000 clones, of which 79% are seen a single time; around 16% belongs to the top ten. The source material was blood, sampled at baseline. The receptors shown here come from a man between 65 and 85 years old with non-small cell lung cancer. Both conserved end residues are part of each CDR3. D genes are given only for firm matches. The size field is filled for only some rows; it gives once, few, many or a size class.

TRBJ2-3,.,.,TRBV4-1,CASSQGLRGTQYF,TGCGCCAGCAGCCAAGGCCTCCGGGGTACGCAGTATTTT
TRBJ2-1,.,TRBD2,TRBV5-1,CASSPTSGRTAYNEQFF,TGCGCCAGCAGCCCTACTAGCGGGAGGACGGCCTACAATGAGCAGTTCTTC
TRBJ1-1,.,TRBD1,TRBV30,CAWSTAGGYLWTEAFF,TGTGCCTGGAGTACGGCAGGGGGGTATCTGTGGACTGAAGCTTTCTTT
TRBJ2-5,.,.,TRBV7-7,CASSLNPGLGETQYF,TGTGCTAGCAGCTTAAATCCGGGACTCGGGGAGACCCAGTACTTC
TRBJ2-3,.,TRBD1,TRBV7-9,CASSFRTGMTDTQYF,TGTGCCAGCAGCTTCAGGACAGGGATGACGGATACGCAGTATTTT
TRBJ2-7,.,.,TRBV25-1,CASSELGNYEQYF,TGTGCCAGCAGTGAACTAGGCAACTACGAGCAGTACTTC
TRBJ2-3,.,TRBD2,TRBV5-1,CASREKAGVGTDTQYF,TGCGCCAGCAGGGAGAAAGCGGGAGTTGGCACAGATACGCAGTATTTT
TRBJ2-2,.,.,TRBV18,CASSLTQGTGELFF,TGTGCCAGCTCACTGACACAGGGAACCGGGGAGCTGTTTTTT
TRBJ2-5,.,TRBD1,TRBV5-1,CASSMQGGGETQYF,TGCGCCAGCAGCATGCAAGGGGGCGGCGAGACCCAGTACTTC
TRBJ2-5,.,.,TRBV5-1,CASSLEGRYQETQYF,TGCGCCAGCAGCTTGGAAGGCAGGTACCAAGAGACCCAGTACTTC
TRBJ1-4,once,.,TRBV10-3,CAISESGATNEKLFF,TGTGCCATCAGTGAGTCGGGTGCAACTAATGAAAAACTGTTTTTT
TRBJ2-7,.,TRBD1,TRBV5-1,CASSPRGQGSYEQYF,TGCGCCAGCAGCCCTCGAGGACAGGGCTCCTACGAGCAGTACTTC
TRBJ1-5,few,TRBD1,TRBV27,CASSRRTGLNQPQHF,TGTGCCAGCAGTCGCAGGACAGGGCTTAATCAGCCCCAGCATTTT
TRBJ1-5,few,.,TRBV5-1,CASSPDTGGSQPQHF,TGCGCCAGCAGCCCGGACACGGGAGGTAGTCAGCCCCAGCATTTT
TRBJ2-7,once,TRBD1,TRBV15,CATSNRGHSYEQYF,TGTGCCACCAGCAACAGGGGGCACTCCTACGAGCAGTACTTC
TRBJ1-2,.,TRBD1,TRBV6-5,CASSRGQGDGYTF,TGTGCCAGCAGCCGCGGACAGGGGGATGGCTACACCTTC
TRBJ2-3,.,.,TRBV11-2,CASKEQGWTDTQYF,TGTGCCAGCAAGGAACAGGGATGGACAGATACGCAGTATTTT
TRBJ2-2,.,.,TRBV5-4,CAGGGPRPGELFF,TGTGCCGGGGGGGGGCCCCGGCCCGGGGAGCTGTTTTTT
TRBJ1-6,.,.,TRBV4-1,CASSPEVESSPLHF,TGCGCCAGCAGCCCCGAAGTTGAAAGTTCACCCCTCCACTTT
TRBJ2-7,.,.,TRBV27,CASSLRGEVYEQYF,TGTGCCAGCAGTTTAAGAGGGGAGGTCTACGAGCAGTACTTC
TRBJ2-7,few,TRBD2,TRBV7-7,CASSLGTSGSYEQYF,TGTGCCAGCAGCCTCGGGACTAGCGGGAGCTACGAGCAGTACTTC
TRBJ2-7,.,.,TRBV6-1,CASSPGYFGSYEQYF,TGTGCCAGCTCTCCCGGGTATTTCGGCTCCTACGAGCAGTACTTC
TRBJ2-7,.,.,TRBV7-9,CASSFLSTSPGEQYF,TGTGCCAGCAGCTTCCTCTCGACTAGTCCGGGAGAGCAGTACTTC
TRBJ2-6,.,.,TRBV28,CASSLEPSGANVLTF,TGTGCCAGCAGTTTAGAGCCGTCTGGGGCCAACGTCCTGACTTTC
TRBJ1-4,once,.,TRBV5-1,CASRVGNEKLFF,TGCGCCAGCAGGGTAGGCAATGAAAAACTGTTTTTT
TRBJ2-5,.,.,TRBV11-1,CASSSRAGEETQYF,TGTGCCAGCAGCTCACGGGCAGGGGAAGAGACCCAGTACTTC
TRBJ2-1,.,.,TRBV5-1,CASSLALQRLSSYNEQFF,TGCGCCAGCAGCTTGGCCTTGCAGCGGCTGAGCTCCTACAATGAGCAGTTCTTC
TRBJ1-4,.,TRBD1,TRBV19,CASRDPGTGVNEKLFF,TGTGCCAGTAGAGACCCAGGGACAGGGGTAAATGAAAAACTGTTTTTT
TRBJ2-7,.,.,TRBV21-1,CASSELAGGRSYEQYF,TGTGCCAGCAGCGAACTAGCGGGAGGCCGCTCCTACGAGCAGTACTTC
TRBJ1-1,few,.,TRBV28,CASSSDKFGTEAFF,TGTGCCAGCAGTTCGGACAAGTTTGGTACTGAAGCTTTCTTT
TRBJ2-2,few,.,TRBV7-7,CASSLAEGRGELFF,TGTGCTAGCAGCTTAGCGGAGGGCCGCGGGGAGCTGTTTTTT
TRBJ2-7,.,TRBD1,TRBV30,CAWNRGPQDEQYF,TGTGCCTGGAACAGGGGGCCCCAGGACGAGCAGTACTTC
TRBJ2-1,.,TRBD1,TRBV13,CASSLDRGYEQFF,TGTGCCAGCAGCTTAGACAGGGGCTATGAGCAGTTCTTC